Each of the 4 T cell receptor beta chains below was sequenced from the same sample in a study of identical twins. Each CDR3 protein is one row after TCRdb ran MiXCR on the 5' RACE reads. The sample shows roughly 690,000 distinct CDR3 sequences, 5.5% to 6.5% of them seen only once. The specimen was naive T cells sorted from blood. These TCRs come from a man aged 18 to 29 in good health.

This chain connects TRBV6-2 or TRBV6-3 to TRBJ2-3; a possible D gene is TRBD2 (5 bases). The germline V gene encodes CDR1 MNHEY and CDR2 SVGEGT. V was clipped by 10 bases and J by 1 base, with 18 bases between them. The CDR3 consists of 15 residues. CDR3 sequence (DNA): TGTGCCACCGGGATAGCGCCGGAGGGCACAGATACGCAGTATTTT. It encodes CATGIAPEGTDTQYF.

The J gene is TRBJ2-1, the V gene TRBV12-3 or TRBV12-4; 11 nucleotides line up with TRBD2. This CDR3 spans 16 amino acids. Trimming took 7 bases from V and 2 from J; bases not matched to a gene: 7. CDR3 loop: CASTPQGLAAYNEQFF. CDR3 nucleotides: TGTGCCAGCACCCCGCAGGGACTAGCGGCCTACAATGAGCAGTTCTTC.

Many counts were recorded for this clonotype. The chain recombines TRBV29-1 with TRBJ2-1; 10 nucleotides align to TRBD2. This CDR3 is built from 18 residues. The V gene's germline CDR1 is SQVTM and CDR2 ANQGSEA. V was pared by 1 base and J by 3 bases, with 12 bases of the junction left unmatched. The CDR3 protein is CSVEVPPTTSGIYNEQFF. Here the CDR3 DNA reads TGCAGCGTTGAAGTGCCCCCCACTACTAGCGGGATCTACAATGAGCAGTTCTTC.

This clonotype has a handful of counts. J is TRBJ2-1 and V is TRBV20-1; the D gene is possibly TRBD1 (6 bases). Germline loops: CDR1 DFQATT, CDR2 SNEGSKA (reference sequence). With 5 bases removed from V and 2 bases from J, the gap between germline ends came to 13 bases. The CDR3 is made up of 14 amino acids. The CDR3 region is CSARYPGAYNEQFF. The CDR3 nucleotides are TGCAGTGCTCGCTACCCAGGGGCCTACAATGAGCAGTTCTTC.